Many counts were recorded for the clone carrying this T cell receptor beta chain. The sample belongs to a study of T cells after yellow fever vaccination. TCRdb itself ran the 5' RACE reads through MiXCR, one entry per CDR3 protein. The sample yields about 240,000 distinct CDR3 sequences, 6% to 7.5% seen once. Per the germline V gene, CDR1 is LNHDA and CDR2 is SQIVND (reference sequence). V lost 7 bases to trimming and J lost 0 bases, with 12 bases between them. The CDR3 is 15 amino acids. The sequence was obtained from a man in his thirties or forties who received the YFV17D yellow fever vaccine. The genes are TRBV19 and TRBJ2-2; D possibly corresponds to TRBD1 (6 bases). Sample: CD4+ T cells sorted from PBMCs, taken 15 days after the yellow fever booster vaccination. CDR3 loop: CASTRQDANTGELFF. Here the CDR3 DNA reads TGTGCCAGTACCCGACAGGACGCGAACACCGGGGAGCTGTTTTTT. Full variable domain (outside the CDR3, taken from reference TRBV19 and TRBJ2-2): DGGITQSPKYLFRKEGQNVTLSCEQNLNHDAMYWYRQDPGQGLRLIYYSQIVNDFQKGDIAEGYSVSREKKESFPLTVTSAQKNPTAFYLCASTRQDANTGELFFGEGSRLTVL.